What follows are 25 T cell receptor beta chains derived from one specimen sequenced in a study of shared clonotypes between healthy human individuals. Clones were sequenced by immunoSEQ multiplex PCR, and TCRdb holds only the in-frame ones, with some missing. The sample carries about 510,000 clones, 90% to 96% recorded once. Source material: naive CD4+ T cells sorted from blood. The sample's subset: CD45RA+ positively selected. The receptors shown here come from a woman aged 25-40 years in good health.

The chain couples TRBV28 to TRBJ2-2; D uncertain. V was clipped by 3 bases and J by 0 bases, with 11 bases between them. From germline, CDR1 is MDHEN and CDR2 SYDVKM. This CDR3 is 16 amino acids long. The CDR3 coding sequence is TGTGCCAGCAGTTTTCGGTCAGGATCGAACACCGGGGAGCTGTTTTTT. This gives the protein CASSFRSGSNTGELFF.

CDR3 amino acids: CASSVLAGVGDEQFF. The CDR3 coding sequence is TGCGCCAGCAGCGTCCTAGCGGGAGTTGGGGATGAGCAGTTCTTC. The rearrangement joins TRBV5-1 to TRBJ2-1, with 10 bases lining up with TRBD2. The CDR3 has 15 residues. CDR1 is SGHRS, CDR2 YFSETQ, per germline. V trimming: 4 bases; J trimming: 8 bases; junction bases outside the gene matches: 9.

The chain couples TRBV11-3 to TRBJ2-1, with D possibly TRBD2 on 5 matching bases. The CDR3 extends over 15 amino acids. CDR1 and CDR2 (germline): SGHNT, YENEEA. Trimming cost V 1 base and J 1 base, with 8 bases left between them. The CDR3 reads CASSLAGKSYNEQFF. As DNA, the CDR3 is TGTGCCAGCAGCTTAGCCGGGAAGTCCTACAATGAGCAGTTCTTC.

The V gene is TRBV13, the J gene TRBJ2-1, with 10 bases lining up with TRBD2. CDR1 and CDR2 from the germline V gene are PRHDT and FYEKMQ (reference sequence). This CDR3 is built from 16 residues. V was clipped by 0 bases and J by 8 bases; unmatched bases: 7. CDR3 nucleotides: TGTGCCAGCAGCTTAGGCCCACTAGCGGGAATCGATGAGCAGTTCTTC. Protein sequence: CASSLGPLAGIDEQFF.

The chain employs TRBV11-3 and TRBJ2-1; no firm D call. Germline CDR1 reads SGHNT; CDR2 reads YENEEA. CDR3 length: 14 amino acids. The germline V and J ends were trimmed by 5 bases and 6 bases, with 14 bases remaining between them. The CDR3 region has the DNA TGTGCCAGCAGCACCTACGGCCCATTCAATGAGCAGTTCTTC. Amino acids: CASSTYGPFNEQFF.

The chain recombines TRBV28 with TRBJ1-1; D is unresolved. The CDR3 is 15 residues long. V was trimmed by 1 base and J by 4 bases, leaving 13 bases between them. Germline V gene lookup returns CDR1 MDHEN and CDR2 SYDVKM. In nucleotides, the CDR3 is TGTGCCAGCAGTTTATTTACTGACCCGAGCACTGAAGCTTTCTTT. This sequence encodes CASSLFTDPSTEAFF.

This clone was detected once. Written as DNA, the CDR3 is TGTGCCAGCAGCCTCCCGAGAGGTGTGGCGGGCCTCAATGAGCAGTTCTTC. As protein: CASSLPRGVAGLNEQFF. The chain links TRBV7-9 to TRBJ2-1, with D perhaps matching TRBD2 (5 bases). The germline CDR1 and CDR2 sequences are SEHNR and FQNEAQ (reference sequence). V shed 5 bases and J shed 6 bases, with 23 bases lying between them. The CDR3 loop spans 17 amino acids.

V and J are TRBV5-1 and TRBJ2-5; D call uncertain. Trimming took off 0 bases at V and 2 bases at J, with 8 bases between the two ends. The CDR3 totals 14 residues. Per the germline V gene, CDR1 is SGHRS and CDR2 is YFSETQ. CDR3 sequence reads: CASSLDGKQETQYF. For the CDR3, the DNA is TGCGCCAGCAGCTTGGATGGGAAACAAGAGACCCAGTACTTC.

A single count supports this clone. The chain carries TRBV7-9 and TRBJ1-2, with D perhaps matching TRBD1 (5 bases). The CDR3 is 14 residues long. Trimming took 5 bases from V and 2 from J, leaving 12 bases between them. The germline V gene has CDR1 SEHNR and CDR2 FQNEAQ (reference sequence). DNA of the CDR3: TGTGCCAGCAGCCGTACGGGGCGCAACTATGGCTACACCTTC. It codes for CASSRTGRNYGYTF.

The chain has TRBV2 and TRBJ2-3, with D tentatively TRBD1 (6 bases). The V end was cut by 6 bases, the J end by 1 base, with 14 bases between. The CDR3 length is 15 residues. CDR1 and CDR2 (germline): SNHLY, FYNNEI. DNA for the CDR3: TGTGCCAGCAGCGACACAGGGTTTGGCACAGATACGCAGTATTTT. It yields the protein CASSDTGFGTDTQYF.

The rearrangement joins TRBV6-1 to TRBJ1-1, with D possibly TRBD1 on 5 matching bases. CDR1 is MNHNS and CDR2 is SASEGT in the germline V gene. V was trimmed by 3 bases and J by 7 bases, leaving 21 bases between them. The CDR3 loop spans 16 amino acids. The CDR3 region has the DNA TGTGCCAGCAGTGAGCGGGGGACCTTCGAACAGGTTGAAGCTTTCTTT. Amino acids: CASSERGTFEQVEAFF.

The V and J genes are TRBV10-2 and TRBJ1-3; TRBD1 matches at 9 bases. The CDR3 is 15 amino acids. J lost 4 bases, V lost 4 bases, and 5 bases had no gene match. Per the germline V gene, CDR1 is WSHSY and CDR2 is SAAADI. The CDR3 protein is CASSVRDRVGNTIYF. The CDR3 coding sequence is TGCGCCAGCAGTGTTCGGGACAGGGTAGGAAACACCATATATTTT.

The chain has TRBV6-6 and TRBJ2-7; 7 nucleotides agree with TRBD2. Germline V CDR1 and CDR2: MNHNY, SVGAGI (reference sequence). V gave up 2 bases and J gave up 5 bases; unmatched junction bases: 6. The CDR3 runs to 14 residues. CDR3 sequence (DNA): TGTGCCAGCAGTTACGCCGGGAGGAGACACGAGCAGTACTTC. This sequence encodes CASSYAGRRHEQYF.

This chain joins TRBV28 and TRBJ2-7; 10 bases are shared with TRBD2. J lost 0 bases, V lost 6 bases, and 11 bases had no gene match. The CDR3 sequence is 17 residues long. Germline-derived CDR1 and CDR2 are MDHEN and SYDVKM. The CDR3 bases are TGTGCCAGCAGCCGGTGGACTAGCGGAAGGAGCTCCTACGAGCAGTACTTC. Its protein is CASSRWTSGRSSYEQYF. The full variable domain, rest sourced from reference TRBV28 and TRBJ2-7, is DVKVTQSSRYLVKRTGEKVFLECVQDMDHENMFWYRQDPGLGLRLIYFSYDVKMKEKGDIPEGYSVSREKKERFSLILESASTNQTSMYLCASSRWTSGRSSYEQYFGPGTRLTVT.

The CDR3 nucleotides are TGTGCCAGCAGCGAACAGGGACTAGCTGGGGAGCAGTACTTC. This translates into CASSEQGLAGEQYF. The chain recombines TRBV5-4 with TRBJ2-7; 9 bases align to TRBD2. V dropped 4 bases and J dropped 7; count of bases not matched to a gene: 9. Germline CDR1 and CDR2: SGHNT and YYREEE (reference sequence). This CDR3 spans 14 amino acids.

This chain links TRBV5-1 with TRBJ2-4; D remains ambiguous. The CDR3 has 13 amino acids. With 0 bases removed from V and 9 bases from J, the gap between germline ends came to 10 bases. Per the germline V gene, CDR1 is SGHRS and CDR2 is YFSETQ. CDR3 in DNA: TGCGCCAGCAGCTTGGGGGGTTCTGGCATTCAGTACTTC. It encodes CASSLGGSGIQYF.

The chain links TRBV19 to TRBJ2-7; D is undetermined. V lost 3 bases to trimming and J lost 5 bases, with 8 bases between them. CDR1 LNHDA and CDR2 SQIVND come from the germline V gene (reference sequence). The CDR3 has 12 residues. The chain's CDR3 is CASSIRPDEQYF. The CDR3 region has the DNA TGTGCCAGTAGTATTAGGCCAGACGAGCAGTACTTC. The whole variable domain, filled in from reference TRBV19 and TRBJ2-7, reads DGGITQSPKYLFRKEGQNVTLSCEQNLNHDAMYWYRQDPGQGLRLIYYSQIVNDFQKGDIAEGYSVSREKKESFPLTVTSAQKNPTAFYLCASSIRPDEQYFGPGTRLTVT.

As to this clone: The identical CDR3 is also encoded by other nucleotide sequences in the sample. The chain joins TRBV15 to TRBJ2-7, with TRBD1 identical over 8 bases. J was trimmed by 2 bases and V by 3 bases; bases with no gene match: 6. This CDR3 region has 15 residues. CDR1 is LNHNV, CDR2 YYDKDF, per germline (reference sequence). CDR3 protein: CATSRGRTGTYEQYF. The CDR3 DNA reads as TGTGCCACCAGCAGGGGACGGACAGGGACCTACGAGCAGTACTTC.

The V gene is TRBV28, the J gene TRBJ2-7; D not resolved. The CDR3 totals 10 residues. CDR1 is MDHEN and CDR2 is SYDVKM in the germline V gene. V gave up 6 bases and J gave up 7 bases, with 7 bases separating them. DNA of the CDR3: TGTGCCAGCAGGACCTGGGAGCAGTACTTC. Encoded protein: CASRTWEQYF.

This clone was recorded only once. The chain is built from TRBV28 and TRBJ1-2; the D gene is possibly TRBD1 (6 bases). Germline loops: CDR1 MDHEN, CDR2 SYDVKM. CDR3 length equals 21 residues. Trimming shortened V by 3 bases and J by 4 bases, and 33 bases separated the two germline ends. CDR3 loop: CASSFRGGGRSFFADRYGYTF. Here the CDR3 DNA reads TGTGCCAGCAGTTTCAGAGGTGGGGGGCGCTCCTTTTTCGCCGACCGCTATGGCTACACCTTC.

V usage is TRBV28 and J usage is TRBJ2-2; 8 positions match TRBD2. V lost 7 bases to trimming and J lost 0 bases; unmatched junction nucleotides: 7. Germline values: CDR1 MDHEN, CDR2 SYDVKM. The CDR3 length is 16 residues. CDR3: CASTLGGGANTGELFF. The DNA of the CDR3 is TGTGCCAGCACCCTCGGGGGGGGCGCGAACACCGGGGAGCTGTTTTTT.

This chain links TRBV11-3 with TRBJ2-6; a weak D match, TRBD1 (6 bases). This CDR3 has 17 amino acids. Germline V gives CDR1 SGHNT, CDR2 YENEEA. V gave up 5 bases and J gave up 0 bases, with 14 bases separating them. The CDR3 sequence is CASSNSRDNSGANVLTF. CDR3 in DNA: TGTGCCAGCAGCAACTCCCGGGACAACTCTGGGGCCAACGTCCTGACTTTC.

This chain joins TRBV28 and TRBJ1-5; no reliable D call. Per germline, CDR1 MDHEN and CDR2 SYDVKM. The CDR3 contains 12 residues. Trimming left V 6 bases short and J 9 bases short, with 12 bases between. CDR3 loop: CASSESLGPQHF. In DNA, the CDR3 is TGTGCCAGCAGCGAGAGTTTGGGGCCCCAGCATTTT.

This chain joins TRBV27 and TRBJ1-5, with a tentative D call TRBD1 (6 bases). Trimming took 3 bases from V and 0 from J, leaving 12 bases between them. Germline-derived CDR1 and CDR2 are MNHEY and SMNVEV (reference sequence). The CDR3 has 16 amino acids. The CDR3 DNA follows: TGTGCCAGCAGTTTGCGAGGACAGTATAGCAATCAGCCCCAGCATTTT. Protein sequence: CASSLRGQYSNQPQHF.

This chain joins TRBV5-1 and TRBJ2-1; 7 positions agree with TRBD1. Germline V gives CDR1 SGHRS, CDR2 YFSETQ. The junction had 9 bases not matched to a gene; V was cut back by 5 bases and J by 1 base. The CDR3 is made up of 16 amino acids. The CDR3 spells CASRPTRGISYNEQFF. The CDR3 coding sequence is TGCGCCAGCAGGCCTACCAGGGGGATTTCCTACAATGAGCAGTTCTTC.